A single sample is the source of the 24 T cell receptor beta chains below, sequenced in a study of blood T cells in healthy people across ages (dated by TCRdb to 2014 to 2015). Receptors were amplified or captured by 5' RACE. These reads were obtained on an Illumina HiSeq 2500. A second PCR of about 7 to 12 cycles was performed with a sample-barcoded 5' primer and a J-beta primer mix. TCRdb took the public reads, trimmed them with fastp at Q25, ran MiXCR for clone calling and kept in-frame beta chains. Rows with a matching CDR3 protein are joined into one entry that keeps the most common DNA and genes. The sample table contains about 1.6 million distinct CDR3 sequences; only one count was recorded for approximately 32% of them. The ten biggest clones cover over 9% of the sample. Specimen: blood. The receptors come from a woman in her thirties in good health.

This rearrangement joins TRBV15 to TRBJ1-2; 7 positions match TRBD1. CDR3 length equals 14 residues. V shed 0 bases, J shed 2 bases, and the junction held 0 bases outside the gene matches. CDR1 is LNHNV, CDR2 YYDKDF, per germline (reference sequence). The CDR3 protein is CATSREDRNYGYTF. CDR3 sequence (DNA): TGTGCCACCAGCAGAGAGGACAGGAACTATGGCTACACCTTC.

The V call is TRBV7-6, the J call TRBJ1-5, with D possibly being TRBD1 (6 bases). Trimming cost V 1 base and J 5 bases, with 15 bases left between them. Germline CDR1 and CDR2: SGHVS and FNYEAQ. This CDR3 contains 16 residues. The CDR3 DNA sequence: TGTGCCAGCAGCTTAGAAATGAGAAACAGGGATCAGCCCCAGCATTTT. Translated, it gives CASSLEMRNRDQPQHF.

The chain carries TRBV2 and TRBJ2-1; D gene uncertain. The ends were cut back, 1 base at V and 11 bases at J, with 9 bases in the middle. The CDR3 sequence is 12 residues long. Germline loops: CDR1 SNHLY, CDR2 FYNNEI. In DNA, the CDR3 is TGTGCCAGCAGTGAAGATTACCCTCAGCAGTTCTTC. Encoded protein: CASSEDYPQQFF.

This clonotype was seen a handful of times. The rearrangement uses TRBV7-6 and TRBJ1-6, with D tentatively TRBD1 (6 bases). Germline V gives CDR1 SGHVS, CDR2 FNYEAQ. V shed 3 bases and J shed 0 bases, with 6 bases lying between them. This CDR3 comprises 15 residues. CDR3 in DNA: TGTGCCAGCAGCTTGACAGGCTCCTATAATTCACCCCTCCACTTT. Translating gives CASSLTGSYNSPLHF.

As concerns this clonotype: A much larger clonotype is one base distant, so this may be a read error. V and J are TRBV20-1 and TRBJ2-4; 8 bases fit TRBD2. The trim removed 3 bases at V and 13 bases at J, leaving 14 bases unmatched. This CDR3 is built from 14 residues. Germline lookup yields CDR1 DFQATT and CDR2 SNEGSKA (reference sequence). The DNA of the CDR3 is TGCAGTGCTAGGTCGCGGGAGGCGCCTAAGGAGCAGTACTTC. Protein sequence: CSARSREAPKEQYF.

This clonotype was seen a few times. The rearrangement uses TRBV28 and TRBJ2-3, with TRBD2 matching 14 bases. CDR3 length: 17 residues. J lost 4 bases, V lost 3 bases, and 6 bases had no gene match. Germline loops: CDR1 MDHEN, CDR2 SYDVKM. The CDR3 is CASSFSGGLAGADTQYF. The CDR3 DNA reads TGTGCCAGCAGTTTCAGCGGGGGACTAGCGGGGGCAGATACGCAGTATTTT.

Here the CDR3 DNA reads TGTGCCAGCAGCTTAGCTCTCAACCTCTACAATGAGCAGTTCTTC. Translation: CASSLALNLYNEQFF. The chain combines TRBV11-1 with TRBJ2-1; D gene unclear. This CDR3 is 15 amino acids long. The V gene lost 0 bases and the J gene lost 3 bases, with 9 bases spanning the gap. From germline, CDR1 is SGHAT and CDR2 FQDESV (reference sequence).

This clonotype showed up just a few times. The chain couples TRBV27 to TRBJ2-7; perhaps TRBD2 as D (6 bases). This CDR3 contains 16 residues. Trimming cost V 6 bases and J 3 bases, with 21 bases left between them. Per the germline V gene, CDR1 is MNHEY and CDR2 is SMNVEV (reference sequence). CDR3: CASRPIPGLSLYEQYF. The CDR3 DNA reads as TGTGCCAGCAGACCGATTCCGGGACTCTCCCTCTACGAGCAGTACTTC.

This clonotype rates as medium-sized. The gene calls are TRBV6-5 and TRBJ2-5; no clear D gene. The CDR3 spans 11 residues. Germline CDR1 and CDR2: MNHEY and SVGAGI. V lost 8 bases and J lost 4, with 8 bases in between. The chain's CDR3 is CASGTRETQYF. The CDR3 region has the DNA TGTGCCAGCGGAACGAGAGAGACCCAGTACTTC.

This clonotype was observed a handful of times. The V gene is TRBV12-3 or TRBV12-4, the J gene TRBJ2-3; D unresolved. The CDR3 is 14 residues long. V was cut by 7 bases and J by 4 bases, with 15 bases left in between. The CDR3 DNA reads as TGTGCCAGCACCCTCCGGACGGGTGCAGATACGCAGTATTTT. It codes for CASTLRTGADTQYF.

This clonotype appeared many times. This chain connects TRBV6-1 to TRBJ2-7; 7 nucleotides agree with TRBD1. In germline, CDR1 is MNHNS, CDR2 SASEGT. The CDR3 extends over 14 amino acids. J lost 2 bases, V lost 6 bases, and 7 bases had no gene match. Here the CDR3 reads CASRLGTETYEQYF. The CDR3 DNA follows: TGTGCCAGCAGACTTGGGACAGAAACCTACGAGCAGTACTTC.

The rearrangement uses TRBV9 and TRBJ2-3; 8 positions agree with TRBD1. The CDR3 loop spans 16 amino acids. CDR1 is SGDLS, CDR2 YYNGEE, per germline. The V segment lost 2 bases and the J segment 4 bases; nucleotides outside the gene matches: 9. Here the CDR3 reads CASSVAQGAQPDTQYF. CDR3 coding DNA: TGTGCCAGCAGCGTCGCCCAGGGGGCCCAGCCAGATACGCAGTATTTT.

The chain links TRBV5-1 to TRBJ2-7; 13 bases are shared with TRBD2. Near its end, the DNA agrees better with TRBJ2-5, so the J call may be wrong. CDR1 is SGHRS, CDR2 YFSETQ, per germline. The CDR3 consists of 15 residues. The CDR3 sequence: CASKRLAGGQETQYF. The CDR3 DNA is TGCGCCAGCAAAAGACTAGCGGGGGGCCAAGAGACCCAGTACTTC.

The chain couples TRBV28 to TRBJ2-1, with D perhaps matching TRBD2 (6 bases). The CDR3 covers 14 residues. The germline V and J ends were trimmed by 4 bases and 7 bases, with 14 bases remaining between them. Germline CDR1 and CDR2: MDHEN and SYDVKM. CDR3 in amino acids: CASSSPGLTNEQFF. The DNA for the CDR3 is TGTGCCAGCAGTTCACCGGGACTTACTAATGAGCAGTTCTTC.

The J gene is TRBJ2-7, the V gene TRBV29-1; 9 bases are shared with TRBD2. The CDR3 totals 13 residues. CDR1 and CDR2 (germline): SQVTM, ANQGSEA. Germline trimming cut 6 bases from V and 3 bases from J; bases unmatched to any gene: 6. The CDR3 DNA is TGCAGCGTCGGTAGCGGGAGTGGCTACGAGCAGTACTTC. This gives the protein CSVGSGSGYEQYF.

At least ten counts were recorded for this clonotype. V and J are TRBV29-1 and TRBJ2-3; the D gene is possibly TRBD1 (7 bases). The CDR3 sequence is 14 residues long. Per germline, CDR1 SQVTM and CDR2 ANQGSEA. V lost 6 bases and J 2 bases, leaving 15 bases between the germline ends. The CDR3 region has the DNA TGCAGCGTGGGGGGACAGCCGACCACAGATACGCAGTATTTT. Translated, it gives CSVGGQPTTDTQYF.

The chain uses TRBV2 and TRBJ2-5; perhaps TRBD1 as D (6 bases). Trimming shortened V by 5 bases and J by 12 bases, and 19 bases separated the two germline ends. The CDR3 length is 13 residues. Germline V CDR1 and CDR2: SNHLY, FYNNEI. In nucleotides, the CDR3 is TGTGCCAGCAGTCCCCGGACAGACCGGGCTAAGTACTTC. Translation: CASSPRTDRAKYF.

This clonotype was observed a handful of times. The chain is built from TRBV6-6 and TRBJ2-1, with D perhaps being TRBD1 or TRBD2 (5 bases each). The germline V and J ends were trimmed by 7 bases and 4 bases, with 23 bases remaining between them. Germline V gene sequence: CDR1 MNHNY, CDR2 SVGAGI (reference sequence). CDR3 length: 17 residues. The CDR3: CASTALRGPSRYNEQFF. CDR3 DNA sequence: TGTGCCAGCACCGCCTTACGGGGCCCCTCTCGTTACAATGAGCAGTTCTTC.

This clonotype has a handful of counts. V gene TRBV21-1 combines with J gene TRBJ2-3. TRBV21-1 is a recognized pseudogene. This CDR3 spans 12 amino acids. The chain's CDR3 is CASSKAYLFLYF. CDR3 DNA sequence: TGTGCCAGCAGCAAAGCCTACCTATTTTTGTATTTT.

This chain uses TRBV7-9 with TRBJ1-2; D perhaps matches TRBD1 (6 bases). V lost 3 bases and J 7 bases, leaving 15 bases between the germline ends. The CDR3 spans 14 residues. Germline loops: CDR1 SEHNR, CDR2 FQNEAQ (reference sequence). The CDR3 sequence is CASSFNREVGGYTF. The CDR3 region has the DNA TGTGCCAGCAGCTTTAACAGGGAGGTCGGTGGCTACACCTTC.

The rearrangement uses TRBV20-1 and TRBJ2-7; 11 positions match TRBD2. Per the germline V gene, CDR1 is DFQATT and CDR2 is SNEGSKA (reference sequence). This CDR3 contains 14 residues. V was clipped by 4 bases and J by 2 bases; unmatched bases: 4. The CDR3, as DNA: TGCAGTGCTATTAGCGGGGGGGTAACCTACGAGCAGTACTTC. It specifies CSAISGGVTYEQYF.

This chain joins TRBV7-6 and TRBJ2-7; maybe TRBD2 (6 bases). The CDR3 length is 14 residues. V shed 1 base and J shed 7 bases, with 14 bases lying between them. The V gene's germline CDR1 is SGHVS and CDR2 FNYEAQ. The CDR3 protein is CASSLGGTGSEQYF. As DNA, the CDR3 is TGTGCCAGCAGCTTAGGAGGGACTGGCAGTGAGCAGTACTTC.

The genes are TRBV20-1 and TRBJ2-1, with 11 positions matching TRBD2. V shed 0 bases and J 2 bases; nucleotides not matched to a gene: 9. Germline V CDR1 and CDR2: DFQATT, SNEGSKA (reference sequence). CDR3 length equals 18 residues. Here the CDR3 reads CSARDPFLSGGAYNEQFF. The CDR3 coding sequence is TGCAGTGCTAGAGATCCATTCCTTAGCGGGGGGGCCTACAATGAGCAGTTCTTC.

This chain connects TRBV20-1 to TRBJ2-1, with 9 nucleotides matching TRBD2. Trimming took 6 bases from V and 0 from J; bases not matched to a gene: 9. CDR1 is DFQATT and CDR2 is SNEGSKA in the germline V gene (reference sequence). The CDR3 is 16 residues long. For the CDR3, the DNA is TGCAGTGCGAGCAGACTAGCGGCCAGCTCCTACAATGAGCAGTTCTTC. It encodes CSASRLAASSYNEQFF.